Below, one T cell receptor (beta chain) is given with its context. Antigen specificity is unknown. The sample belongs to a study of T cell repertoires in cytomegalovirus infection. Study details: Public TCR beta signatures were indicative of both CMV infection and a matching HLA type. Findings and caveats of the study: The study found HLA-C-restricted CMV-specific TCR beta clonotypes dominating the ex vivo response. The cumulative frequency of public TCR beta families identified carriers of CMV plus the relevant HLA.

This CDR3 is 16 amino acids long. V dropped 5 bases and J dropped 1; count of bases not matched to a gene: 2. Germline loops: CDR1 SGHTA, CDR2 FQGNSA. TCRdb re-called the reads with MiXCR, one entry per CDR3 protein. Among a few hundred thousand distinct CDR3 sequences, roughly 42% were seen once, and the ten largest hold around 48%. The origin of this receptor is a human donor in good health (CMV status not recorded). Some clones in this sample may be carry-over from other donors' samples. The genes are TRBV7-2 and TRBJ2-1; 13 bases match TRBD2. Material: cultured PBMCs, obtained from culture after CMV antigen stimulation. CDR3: CASSKGLAGSYNEQFF. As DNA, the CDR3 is TGTGCCAGCAGCAAGGGACTAGCGGGGTCCTACAATGAGCAGTTCTTC. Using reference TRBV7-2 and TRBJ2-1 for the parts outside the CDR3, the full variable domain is GAGVSQSPSNKVTEKGKDVELRCDPISGHTALYWYRQSLGQGLEFLIYFQGNSAPDKSGLPSDRFSAERTGGSVSTLTIQRTQQEDSAVYLCASSKGLAGSYNEQFFGPGTRLTVL.